The 18 T cell receptor beta chains in this list originate from one sample, sequenced in a study of blood T cells in healthy people across ages. Next came a second PCR, run for about 6 to 12 cycles, which used a sample-barcoded 5' primer along with a J-beta primer mix. TCRdb passed the 5' RACE reads through MiXCR, listing each CDR3 protein once. The data hold hundreds of thousands of distinct CDR3 sequences, with 32% observed a single time. Sample: blood. These receptors all come from a woman of 80 years or more in good health.

This clonotype was found a few times. V usage is TRBV30 and J usage is TRBJ2-3, with D hard to call. The CDR3 extends over 14 amino acids. From germline, CDR1 is GTSNPN and CDR2 SVGIG (reference sequence). The V gene lost 0 bases and the J gene lost 1 base, with 8 bases spanning the gap. The CDR3 protein is CAWSVRLGTDTQYF. The DNA of the CDR3 is TGTGCCTGGAGTGTACGGCTTGGCACAGATACGCAGTATTTT.

This clonotype was counted only a few times. V gene TRBV4-3 combines with J gene TRBJ1-4, with D tentatively TRBD1 (5 bases). This CDR3 region has 16 residues. V gave up 5 bases and J gave up 2 bases, with 15 bases separating them. Germline V CDR1 and CDR2: LGHNA, YSLEER. The CDR3 DNA reads TGCGCCAGCAGCACCGGCCAGGGAGGGACTAATGAAAAACTGTTTTTT. Translating it yields CASSTGQGGTNEKLFF.

The chain combines TRBV6-6 with TRBJ2-2, with 9 nucleotides matching TRBD1. Losses at the gene ends were 5 bases for V and 4 bases for J; bases not matched to a gene: 5. The CDR3 covers 15 residues. Germline values: CDR1 MNHNY, CDR2 SVGAGI (reference sequence). The CDR3 nucleotides read TGTGCCAGCAGTCCAACAGGGGGCGGCACCGGGGAGCTGTTTTTT. Its translation is CASSPTGGGTGELFF.

This clonotype was seen only a few times. This chain's CDR3 is CASSQEAGGHEQFF. CDR3 in DNA: TGTGCCAGCAGCCAAGAAGCGGGAGGCCATGAGCAGTTCTTC. The chain has TRBV3-1 and TRBJ2-1, with 9 bases that match TRBD2. The CDR3 consists of 14 residues. V gave up 0 bases and J gave up 8 bases; unmatched junction bases: 2. The germline V gene encodes CDR1 LGHDT and CDR2 YNNKEL (reference sequence).

V and J are TRBV7-2 and TRBJ2-3; D not certain. Germline assignment: CDR1 SGHTA and CDR2 FQGNSA. The CDR3 consists of 15 residues. The germline V and J ends were trimmed by 1 base and 4 bases, with 12 bases remaining between them. The chain's CDR3 is CASSLGQTWADTQYF. CDR3 DNA: TGTGCCAGCAGCTTAGGGCAGACTTGGGCAGATACGCAGTATTTT.

This clonotype was counted at least ten times. CDR3 bases: TGTGCCAGCAGCCCCCCGCTAGCAAGGCAAGAGACCCAGTACTTC. Its translation: CASSPPLARQETQYF. V and J are TRBV3-1 and TRBJ2-5, with D perhaps matching TRBD2 (5 bases). The V gene's germline CDR1 is LGHDT and CDR2 YNNKEL (reference sequence). Between the trimmed V and J ends, which lost 4 bases and 2 bases, there was a span of 14 bases. The CDR3 runs 15 residues.

This clonotype was seen repeatedly, ten times or more. The V gene is TRBV9, the J gene TRBJ1-4; 9 bases align to TRBD1. The germline V gene has CDR1 SGDLS and CDR2 YYNGEE. This CDR3 comprises 14 residues. V shed 3 bases and J 5 bases; nucleotides not matched to a gene: 2. CDR3 sequence: CASSGQGGNEKLFF. The CDR3, as DNA: TGTGCCAGCAGCGGACAGGGGGGCAATGAAAAACTGTTTTTT.

This clonotype was detected ten times or more. This sequence joins TRBV28 and TRBJ2-1; D is possibly TRBD1 or TRBD2 (6 bases each). The CDR3 runs 15 residues. Germline lookup yields CDR1 MDHEN and CDR2 SYDVKM. Here the CDR3 reads CAHLSGGGDLNEQFF. Here the CDR3 DNA reads TGTGCTCACCTGTCTGGAGGGGGAGACCTCAATGAGCAGTTCTTC. Supplemented by reference TRBV28 and TRBJ2-1, the full variable domain reads DVKVTQSSRYLVKRTGEKVFLECVQDMDHENMFWYRQDPGLGLRLIYFSYDVKMKEKGDIPEGYSVSREKKERFSLILESASTNQTSMYLCAHLSGGGDLNEQFFGPGTRLTVL.

A remark on this clonotype: A read error may be the cause here, since a much bigger clone is one base away. This chain uses TRBV20-1 with TRBJ1-2; TRBD1 aligns across 7 bases. The CDR3 sequence is 13 residues long. Per the germline V gene, CDR1 is DFQATT and CDR2 is SNEGSKA (reference sequence). Germline trimming cut 5 bases from V and 8 bases from J; bases unmatched to any gene: 11. In nucleotides, the CDR3 is TGCAGTGCTTGTGTTACAGGGGCGGAAGGCTACACCTTC. Translation: CSACVTGAEGYTF.

This clonotype has at least ten counts. Here the CDR3 reads CASSRAGTPGNEQFF. The CDR3 DNA sequence: TGTGCCAGCAGTCGCGCCGGGACCCCTGGGAATGAGCAGTTCTTC. The genes are TRBV12-3 or TRBV12-4 and TRBJ2-1; D could derive from TRBD1 or TRBD2 (5 bases each). The V gene lost 5 bases and the J gene lost 7 bases, with 18 bases spanning the gap. The length of the CDR3 is 15 residues.

This clonotype was counted many times. This sequence joins TRBV20-1 and TRBJ2-5; no reliable D call. Looked up from germline, CDR1 is DFQATT and CDR2 is SNEGSKA (reference sequence). The CDR3 spans 14 residues. Trimming pared 0 bases from V and 2 bases from J, leaving 10 bases between. In DNA form, the CDR3 reads TGCAGTGCTAGAGATATTAGGCGGCAAGAGACCCAGTACTTC. Translated, it gives CSARDIRRQETQYF.

The rearrangement links TRBV10-3 to TRBJ1-4; D is possibly TRBD1 (5 bases). The CDR3 consists of 14 residues. The germline V gene has CDR1 ENHRY and CDR2 SYGVKD. V lost 4 bases and J lost 8, with 14 bases in between. The CDR3 DNA is TGTGCCATCAGTGGATCGAGGAAGGGGGAAAAACTGTTTTTT. This encodes CAISGSRKGEKLFF.

The chain recombines TRBV2 with TRBJ1-5; D is uncertain. This CDR3 contains 14 residues. Germline V gene lookup returns CDR1 SNHLY and CDR2 FYNNEI. V shed 3 bases and J shed 4 bases, with 10 bases lying between them. The CDR3 nucleotides are TGTGCCAGCAGTGACTCTGGGGTAAATCAGCCCCAGCATTTT. It codes for CASSDSGVNQPQHF.

The J gene is TRBJ2-5, the V gene TRBV28, with 11 bases lining up with TRBD2. Germline V gene sequence: CDR1 MDHEN, CDR2 SYDVKM. The CDR3 is 16 amino acids. The junction had 5 bases not matched to a gene; V was cut back by 4 bases and J by 1 base. The CDR3 DNA reads as TGTGCCAGCAGTTCCCCTAGCGGGGGGCCCCAAGAGACCCAGTACTTC. Protein sequence: CASSSPSGGPQETQYF. Together with reference TRBV28 and TRBJ2-5, the CDR3 gives the full variable domain: DVKVTQSSRYLVKRTGEKVFLECVQDMDHENMFWYRQDPGLGLRLIYFSYDVKMKEKGDIPEGYSVSREKKERFSLILESASTNQTSMYLCASSSPSGGPQETQYFGPGTRLLVL.

This clonotype was observed at least ten times. This rearrangement joins TRBV30 to TRBJ2-3; TRBD1 aligns across 9 bases. The V and J ends lost 2 bases and 10 bases, in that order; junction bases with no gene match: 7. CDR3 length: 13 residues. Germline CDR1 GTSNPN, CDR2 SVGIG (reference sequence). Written as DNA, the CDR3 is TGTGCCTGGAGTCCGGGACAGGGAAGTGCGCAGTATTTT. Translation gives CAWSPGQGSAQYF.

This clonotype was seen many times. V and J are TRBV7-2 and TRBJ1-3; tentative D call: TRBD1 (5 bases). Germline V gene sequence: CDR1 SGHTA, CDR2 FQGNSA. The CDR3 spans 15 residues. V dropped 5 bases and J dropped 0 bases, with 11 bases sitting between them. The CDR3 DNA reads as TGTGCCAGCAGCCGCGACAGTTCCTCTGGAAACACCATATATTTT. Amino acid sequence: CASSRDSSSGNTIYF. The full variable domain, its missing parts supplied by reference TRBV7-2 and TRBJ1-3, is GAGVSQSPSNKVTEKGKDVELRCDPISGHTALYWYRQSLGQGLEFLIYFQGNSAPDKSGLPSDRFSAERTGGSVSTLTIQRTQQEDSAVYLCASSRDSSSGNTIYFGEGSWLTVV.

This clonotype occurred many times. The rearrangement uses TRBV20-1 and TRBJ2-7, with 14 positions matching TRBD2. This CDR3 is 17 amino acids long. CDR1 and CDR2 from the germline V gene are DFQATT and SNEGSKA (reference sequence). Trimming at V came to 3 bases and at J to 0 bases, leaving 7 bases not matched to a gene. CDR3 region: CSASWTSGGTLSYEQYF. CDR3 nucleotide sequence: TGCAGTGCTAGCTGGACTAGCGGGGGGACACTCTCCTACGAGCAGTACTTC.

The J gene is TRBJ1-1, the V gene TRBV20-1; the D is unclear. This CDR3 is 14 amino acids long. The V end was cut by 3 bases, the J end by 0 bases, with 11 bases between. CDR1 is DFQATT and CDR2 is SNEGSKA in the germline V gene (reference sequence). CDR3 in DNA: TGCAGTGCTAGGGGAGGAACTATGAACACTGAAGCTTTCTTT. Translation gives CSARGGTMNTEAFF.